These 11 T cell receptor beta chains were all obtained from the same sample, sequenced in a study of memory CD4+ T cells and cytomegalovirus serostatus. Single viable CD3+CD4+CD8-CD45RO+ cells were sorted as the memory CD4+ T cells. Measured with immunoSEQ multiplex PCR; TCRdb has only the in-frame clones, and not every one. The data contain about 42,000 clones, around four fifths of them singletons. Source material: memory CD4+ T cells from blood. The receptors come from an adult in good health and CMV-seronegative.

V and J are TRBV5-1 and TRBJ1-1; D unclear. Trimming left V 0 bases short and J 1 base short, with 7 bases between. This CDR3 contains 14 residues. From germline, CDR1 is SGHRS and CDR2 YFSETQ. The CDR3: CASSLGGGNTEAFF. The CDR3 nucleotides are TGCGCCAGCAGCTTGGGGGGTGGGAACACTGAAGCTTTCTTT. The variable domain in full, with the rest retrieved from reference TRBV5-1 and TRBJ1-1, is KAGVTQTPRYLIKTRGQQVTLSCSPISGHRSVSWYQQTPGQGLQFLFEYFSETQRNKGNFPGRFSGRQFSNSRSEMNVSTLELGDSALYLCASSLGGGNTEAFFGQGTRLTVV.

As regards this clone: Compared with germline, one end of the junction differs, possibly owing to a read error. The chain recombines TRBV7-2 with TRBJ2-6; D could derive from TRBD1 or TRBD2 (5 bases each). CDR1 and CDR2 from the germline V gene are SGHTA and FQGNSA. This CDR3 has 15 residues. CDR3 loop: CASSSGTSEANVLTF. CDR3 in DNA: TGTGCCAGCAGCTCGGGGACCTCTGAGGCCAACGTCCTGACTTTC.

V usage is TRBV11-2 and J usage is TRBJ2-7, with 13 bases matching TRBD2. The CDR3 is made up of 16 amino acids. The J segment lost 0 bases and the V segment lost 2 bases, leaving 1 base of the junction unmatched. Germline V gene lookup returns CDR1 SGHAT and CDR2 FQNNGV. CDR3 sequence reads: CASSLTSGGASYEQYF. The CDR3 region has the DNA TGTGCCAGCAGCTTAACTAGCGGGGGGGCCTCCTACGAGCAGTACTTC.

The V call is TRBV18, the J call TRBJ2-2; D ambiguous. Trimming stripped 1 base from V and 2 bases from J, with 8 bases between. The CDR3 has 15 residues. The germline V gene encodes CDR1 KGHSH and CDR2 LQKENI. CDR3 in DNA: TGTGCCAGCTCACCACTTCCCGCCAACACCGGGGAGCTGTTTTTT. It specifies CASSPLPANTGELFF. Drawing the rest from reference TRBV18 and TRBJ2-2, the complete variable domain is NAGVMQNPRHLVRRRGQEARLRCSPMKGHSHVYWYRQLPEEGLKFMVYLQKENIIDESGMPKERFSAEFPKEGPSILRIQQVVRGDSAAYFCASSPLPANTGELFFGEGSRLTVL.

This clone came up a few times. The chain is built from TRBV2 and TRBJ2-5, with D unresolved. V was clipped by 6 bases and J by 2 bases, with 4 bases between them. Germline CDR1 is SNHLY and CDR2 is FYNNEI. The CDR3 is 11 residues long. CDR3 coding DNA: TGTGCCAGCAGAAATCAAGAGACCCAGTACTTC. Amino acid sequence: CASRNQETQYF. Filled out from reference TRBV2 and TRBJ2-5, the complete variable domain reads EPEVTQTPSHQVTQMGQEVILRCVPISNHLYFYWYRQILGQKVEFLVSFYNNEISEKSEIFDDQFSVERPDGSNFTLKIRSTKLEDSAMYFCASRNQETQYFGPGTRLLVL.

The CDR3 DNA reads as TGCGCCAGCAGCTCGACCCCGCCTGGGCGCGGGGTCTCCTACGAGCAGTACTTC. Its protein product is CASSSTPPGRGVSYEQYF. The chain links TRBV5-1 to TRBJ2-7; a weak D match, TRBD2 (6 bases). This CDR3 has 18 amino acids. V dropped 3 bases and J dropped 0 bases, with 22 bases sitting between them. The germline V gene has CDR1 SGHRS and CDR2 YFSETQ.

This clone was found once. V and J are TRBV4-3 and TRBJ2-1; maybe TRBD2 (5 bases). Between the trimmed V and J ends, which lost 0 bases and 15 bases, there was a span of 15 bases. CDR3 length: 13 amino acids. Germline assignment: CDR1 LGHNA and CDR2 YSLEER. CDR3 nucleotide sequence: TGCGCCAGCAGCCAAGATCGCAGGACTTCAGGGTTCTTC. It translates to CASSQDRRTSGFF.

This clone was seen a single time. The chain joins TRBV9 to TRBJ2-1; D perhaps matches TRBD2 (5 bases). The CDR3 loop spans 13 amino acids. Germline lookup yields CDR1 SGDLS and CDR2 YYNGEE. With 0 bases removed from V and 10 bases from J, the gap between germline ends came to 11 bases. The CDR3 protein is CASSVGRALEQFF. CDR3 bases: TGTGCCAGCAGCGTAGGGCGGGCTCTGGAGCAGTTCTTC.

The chain's CDR3 is CASSLGGTGDYEQYF. CDR3 nucleotide sequence: TGTGCCAGCAGCTTAGGGGGGACAGGGGACTACGAGCAGTACTTC. The genes are TRBV7-2 and TRBJ2-7; 10 positions agree with TRBD1. CDR1 is SGHTA, CDR2 FQGNSA, per germline. V lost 1 base, J lost 3 bases, and 3 bases stayed unmatched. This CDR3 spans 15 amino acids.

Relative to its sample, this clone is medium-sized. The chain has TRBV25-1 and TRBJ2-1; TRBD2 aligns across 8 bases. The V gene end was trimmed by 1 base and the J gene end by 5 bases; junction bases not matched to a gene: 4. CDR1 MGHDK and CDR2 SYGVNS come from the germline V gene. The CDR3 runs to 15 residues. The CDR3 DNA reads as TGTGCCAGCAGTGAATGGAGCGGGGGAAACAATGAGCAGTTCTTC. It encodes CASSEWSGGNNEQFF.

The CDR3 reads CASSLEGRDTEAFF. The DNA for the CDR3 is TGCGCCAGCAGCTTGGAAGGGCGGGACACTGAAGCTTTCTTT. The J gene is TRBJ1-1, the V gene TRBV5-1; no clear D. In germline, CDR1 is SGHRS, CDR2 YFSETQ. Trimming stripped 0 bases from V and 3 bases from J, with 9 bases between. CDR3 size: 14 residues.